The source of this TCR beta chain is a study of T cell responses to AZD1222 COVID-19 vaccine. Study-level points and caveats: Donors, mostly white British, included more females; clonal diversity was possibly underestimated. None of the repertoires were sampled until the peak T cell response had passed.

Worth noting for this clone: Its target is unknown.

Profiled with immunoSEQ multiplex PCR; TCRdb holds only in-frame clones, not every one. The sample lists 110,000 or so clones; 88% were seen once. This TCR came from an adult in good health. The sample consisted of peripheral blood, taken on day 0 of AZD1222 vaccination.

CDR3 in DNA: TGTGCCAGCAGCACCCGGGCTAGTCGGTACGAGCAGTACTTC. This translates into CASSTRASRYEQYF. J is TRBJ2-7 and V is TRBV7-9; D is undetermined. Germline V gene sequence: CDR1 SEHNR, CDR2 FQNEAQ (reference sequence). This CDR3 is 14 amino acids long. V lost 5 bases and J 4 bases, leaving 15 bases between the germline ends.